The 6 T cell receptor beta chains given below trace back to one sample, sequenced in a study of T-cell reconstitution after alpha-beta-depleted transplantation in children (dated by TCRdb to 2016 to 2018). Library prep was done by PCR. Instrument used: Illumina HiSeq 2500. Molecular barcoding was employed in the preparation of TCR libraries, with unique molecular identifiers being used to normalize TCRbeta repertoire quantification. The public reads were run again by TCRdb, first through fastp at Q25 and then through MiXCR, and only productive beta chains were kept. Under each unique CDR3 protein, matching rows form one entry showing the most common genes and DNA. The sample table shows over 300,000 distinct CDR3 sequences, and over 9% are seen once. The ten largest clones capture 2% to 2.5% of the sample. Sequencing used PBMCs from the stem cell graft donor, obtained from the stem cell graft. Receptors originate from a human donor who donated a stem cell graft to a child with acute lymphoblastic leukemia.

The chain carries TRBV12-3 or TRBV12-4 and TRBJ1-5; 7 bases map to TRBD1. V was clipped by 3 bases and J by 5 bases; unmatched bases: 4. This CDR3 is 14 amino acids long. In DNA form, the CDR3 reads TGTGCCAGCAGTTTCCAGGGGGAGGATCAGCCCCAGCATTTT. Amino acids: CASSFQGEDQPQHF.

Only a few counts were recorded for this clonotype. This sequence joins TRBV4-1 and TRBJ2-7; D not certain. V was clipped by 1 base and J by 0 bases, with 13 bases between them. The CDR3 consists of 16 residues. CDR1 MGHRA and CDR2 YSYEKL come from the germline V gene. In DNA, the CDR3 is TGCGCCAGCAGCCAAGTCGCAGCAGTCTTCTCCTACGAGCAGTACTTC. As protein: CASSQVAAVFSYEQYF.

This clonotype was found a few times. V and J are TRBV5-4 and TRBJ2-3; D not resolved. Germline values: CDR1 SGHNT, CDR2 YYREEE (reference sequence). V lost 6 bases and J lost 1, with 15 bases in between. The length of the CDR3 is 15 residues. CDR3 coding DNA: TGTGCCAGCAACAAACCCTCCGACGGCACAGATACGCAGTATTTT. Translation gives CASNKPSDGTDTQYF.

The chain recombines TRBV16 with TRBJ2-1; D tentatively fits TRBD1 or TRBD2 (5 bases each). The CDR3 runs 11 residues. Per the germline V gene, CDR1 is KGHSY and CDR2 is FQNENV. Between the trimmed V and J ends, which lost 6 bases and 15 bases, there was a span of 15 bases. As DNA, the CDR3 is TGTGCCAGCAGTATCGGGGCCCATTTGTTCTTC. Its translation is CASSIGAHLFF. The complete variable domain, with remaining parts taken from reference TRBV16 and TRBJ2-1, reads GEEVAQTPKHLVRGEGQKAKLYCAPIKGHSYVFWYQQVLKNEFKFLISFQNENVFDETGMPKERFSAKCLPNSPCSLEIQATKLEDSAVYFCASSIGAHLFFGPGTRLTVL.

The sample holds many counts of this clonotype. The J gene is TRBJ2-3, the V gene TRBV28; 7 nucleotides line up with TRBD1. This CDR3 contains 14 residues. After removal of 7 bases from V and 4 bases from J, the junction contained 8 bases not matched to a gene. The germline V gene encodes CDR1 MDHEN and CDR2 SYDVKM. The chain's CDR3 is CASNLGTASDTQYF. The CDR3 DNA reads TGTGCCAGCAACTTAGGGACAGCTTCAGATACGCAGTATTTT.

The chain has TRBV7-9 and TRBJ2-1; 9 bases are shared with TRBD2. The CDR3 is 15 residues long. Germline CDR1 SEHNR, CDR2 FQNEAQ (reference sequence). The V and J ends lost 2 bases and 7 bases, in that order; junction bases with no gene match: 6. The CDR3 DNA reads TGTGCCAGCAGCTTATTAGCGGGAGCTACAAATGAGCAGTTCTTC. Protein product: CASSLLAGATNEQFF.